What follows are 20 T cell receptor beta chains derived from one specimen sequenced in a study of beta chain features in type 1 diabetes. Expressed TCRB transcripts got sequenced, as all isolated RNA was reverse transcribed. This table comes from immunoSEQ multiplex PCR, and its TCRdb copy is limited to in-frame clones, with some not included. Of almost 250,000 clones in the sample, around an eighth were seen once. Sequencing was performed on naive CD4+ T cells from blood. These receptors all come from a woman between 40 and 50 years old in good health.

This clone was recorded a few times. This chain links TRBV14 with TRBJ1-3; maybe TRBD1 (5 bases). The V end was cut by 0 bases, the J end by 0 bases, with 15 bases between. CDR3 length: 18 amino acids. Germline values: CDR1 SGHDN, CDR2 FVKESK. CDR3 residues: CASSQDLIRGNSGNTIYF. In DNA, the CDR3 is TGTGCCAGCAGCCAAGATCTAATAAGGGGCAACTCTGGAAACACCATATATTTT.

V and J are TRBV19 and TRBJ1-2; possible D gene TRBD1, 5 bases. Trimming left V 3 bases short and J 2 bases short, with 16 bases between. Per the germline V gene, CDR1 is LNHDA and CDR2 is SQIVND (reference sequence). The CDR3 length is 16 residues. The CDR3 here is CASSIHAGRENYGYTF. The CDR3 nucleotides read TGTGCCAGTAGTATTCATGCGGGACGGGAAAACTATGGCTACACCTTC.

This clone was seen a few times. V gene TRBV9 combines with J gene TRBJ2-4, with D tentatively TRBD1 (6 bases). This CDR3 is built from 13 residues. V was pared by 4 bases and J by 15 bases, with 20 bases between. The germline gives CDR1 SGDLS, CDR2 YYNGEE. The CDR3 protein is CASSPGQTTFAYF. DNA for the CDR3: TGTGCCAGCAGCCCCGGACAGACCACCTTCGCGTACTTC.

This clone was seen just once. The chain recombines TRBV11-3 with TRBJ2-7, with a tentative D call TRBD1 (6 bases). The CDR3 has 15 amino acids. Between the trimmed V and J ends, which lost 1 base and 2 bases, there was a span of 12 bases. CDR1 and CDR2 (germline): SGHNT, YENEEA. The CDR3 reads CASSLGTVQTYEQYF. The CDR3 DNA reads as TGTGCCAGCAGCTTAGGGACAGTTCAAACCTACGAGCAGTACTTC.

The V call is TRBV6-6, the J call TRBJ2-2, with a weak D call TRBD2 (5 bases). V lost 6 bases to trimming and J lost 5 bases, with 10 bases between them. The CDR3 consists of 13 residues. The V gene's germline CDR1 is MNHNY and CDR2 SVGAGI (reference sequence). The CDR3 DNA reads TGTGCCAGCAGGCCGCGAGGGACCGGGGAGCTGTTTTTT. Protein product: CASRPRGTGELFF.

The rearrangement joins TRBV5-1 to TRBJ1-1; D not resolved. The germline V gene has CDR1 SGHRS and CDR2 YFSETQ. Trimming cost V 2 bases and J 5 bases, with 13 bases left between them. CDR3 size: 14 residues. CDR3 in amino acids: CASSFGDQRTEAFF. The CDR3 DNA reads as TGCGCCAGCAGCTTCGGGGATCAAAGGACTGAAGCTTTCTTT.

The rearrangement joins TRBV7-9 to TRBJ1-4; 7 bases are a match to TRBD1. CDR1 is SEHNR and CDR2 is FQNEAQ in the germline V gene (reference sequence). Unmatched junction bases numbered 13, after V lost 7 bases and J lost 8 bases. The CDR3 is made up of 15 amino acids. The CDR3 region has the DNA TGTGCCAGCACCGCTTTTATAGGGGGCCTGGAAAAACTGTTTTTT. It encodes CASTAFIGGLEKLFF.

This clone occurred a few times. The chain combines TRBV12-5 with TRBJ2-7; weak D call: TRBD1 (6 bases). There are 14 residues in the CDR3. Trimming removed 1 base at V and 4 bases at J, with 11 bases between. CDR1 and CDR2 (germline): LGHNT, FRNRAP. For the CDR3, the DNA is TGTGCTAGTGGTTTGGACAGGGTCGCGTACGAGCAGTACTTC. Residues: CASGLDRVAYEQYF.

This chain joins TRBV27 and TRBJ1-5, with D hard to call. Germline V lookup: CDR1 MNHEY, CDR2 SMNVEV (reference sequence). This CDR3 is built from 13 residues. The V gene lost 10 bases and the J gene lost 7 bases, with 17 bases spanning the gap. CDR3 sequence: CANTPISGQPQHF. As DNA, the CDR3 is TGTGCCAACACCCCGATCTCAGGACAGCCCCAGCATTTT.

The chain couples TRBV5-1 to TRBJ1-2; perhaps TRBD1 as D (5 bases). The CDR3 totals 15 residues. V dropped 2 bases and J dropped 0 bases, with 11 bases sitting between them. Germline lookup yields CDR1 SGHRS and CDR2 YFSETQ. CDR3 sequence reads: CASSFGTGANYGYTF. The CDR3 nucleotides are TGCGCCAGCAGCTTCGGGACGGGAGCTAACTATGGCTACACCTTC. Full variable domain (rest looked up from reference TRBV5-1 and TRBJ1-2): KAGVTQTPRYLIKTRGQQVTLSCSPISGHRSVSWYQQTPGQGLQFLFEYFSETQRNKGNFPGRFSGRQFSNSRSEMNVSTLELGDSALYLCASSFGTGANYGYTFGSGTRLTVV.

V gene TRBV11-2 combines with J gene TRBJ2-6; 8 nucleotides line up with TRBD2. The V gene end was trimmed by 5 bases and the J gene end by 8 bases; junction bases not matched to a gene: 11. The germline CDR1 and CDR2 sequences are SGHAT and FQNNGV. This CDR3 region has 16 residues. CDR3 sequence: CASSPPGGVTSNVLTF. The CDR3 DNA sequence: TGTGCCAGCAGCCCGCCGGGGGGGGTTACGTCCAACGTCCTGACTTTC.

This clone was counted only a few times. The V call is TRBV9, the J call TRBJ2-5; 7 bases are shared with TRBD2. Per the germline V gene, CDR1 is SGDLS and CDR2 is YYNGEE. The CDR3 contains 16 residues. Germline trimming cut 4 bases from V and 4 bases from J; bases unmatched to any gene: 13. CDR3 DNA: TGTGCCAGCAGCCAAACCGGGGGGACCGCCGGAGAGACCCAGTACTTC. Its protein product is CASSQTGGTAGETQYF. Based on the CDR3 plus reference TRBV9 and TRBJ2-5, the full variable domain is DSGVTQTPKHLITATGQRVTLRCSPRSGDLSVYWYQQSLDQGLQFLIQYYNGEERAKGNILERFSAQQFPDLHSELNLSSLELGDSALYFCASSQTGGTAGETQYFGPGTRLLVL.

In its sample, this clone was seen a few times. This sequence joins TRBV6-5 and TRBJ2-7, with D perhaps TRBD2 (5 bases). The CDR3 loop spans 12 amino acids. Germline V gene lookup returns CDR1 MNHEY and CDR2 SVGAGI. Trimming removed 3 bases at V and 5 bases at J, with 8 bases between. The CDR3 reads CASSYEGNEQYF. CDR3 nucleotides: TGTGCCAGCAGTTATGAGGGAAACGAGCAGTACTTC.

The chain couples TRBV5-4 to TRBJ1-2; D is perhaps TRBD1 (5 bases). The CDR3 runs to 15 residues. Trimming pared 4 bases from V and 1 base from J, leaving 14 bases between. The germline CDR1 and CDR2 sequences are SGHNT and YYREEE (reference sequence). The chain's CDR3 is CASSPAGRINYGYTF. The CDR3 DNA reads as TGTGCCAGCAGCCCCGCGGGACGGATTAACTATGGCTACACCTTC.

J is TRBJ1-1 and V is TRBV4-1; D is perhaps TRBD1 (5 bases). The CDR3 contains 15 residues. Germline CDR1 is MGHRA and CDR2 is YSYEKL. Trimming took 2 bases from V and 0 from J, leaving 10 bases between them. The DNA for the CDR3 is TGCGCCAGCAGCCAATTGGGACTGATGAACACTGAAGCTTTCTTT. Protein sequence: CASSQLGLMNTEAFF.

There are a few counts of this clone. The V call is TRBV9, the J call TRBJ2-1; tentative D call: TRBD1 (5 bases). Germline V gene data show CDR1 as SGDLS and CDR2 as YYNGEE. The CDR3 extends over 15 amino acids. The V end lost 0 bases, the J end lost 5 bases, and 12 bases lay between the germline ends. CDR3 DNA: TGTGCCAGCAGCGTAGAAGGCACAGGCGACAATGAGCAGTTCTTC. Translating it yields CASSVEGTGDNEQFF.

This sequence joins TRBV29-1 and TRBJ2-7, with 12 bases that match TRBD2. CDR1 SQVTM and CDR2 ANQGSEA come from the germline V gene. The CDR3 sequence is 17 residues long. The V gene end was trimmed by 2 bases and the J gene end by 7 bases; junction bases not matched to a gene: 15. CDR3 DNA sequence: TGCAGCGTTGAAACCATAACCGCGACTAGCGGGGGTGGTGAGCAGTACTTC. Translating gives CSVETITATSGGGEQYF.

The sample holds one count of this clone. The chain links TRBV10-1 to TRBJ2-7, with TRBD2 identical over 13 bases. The V gene's germline CDR1 is WNHNN and CDR2 SYGVQD (reference sequence). V lost 5 bases and J lost 1; bases outside the gene matches: 2. The CDR3 length is 15 residues. The CDR3 region is CASSKGLAGSYEQYF. CDR3 DNA sequence: TGCGCCAGCAGTAAGGGACTAGCGGGGTCCTACGAGCAGTACTTC.

The rearrangement joins TRBV19 to TRBJ1-6; D is ambiguous. CDR1 LNHDA and CDR2 SQIVND come from the germline V gene (reference sequence). Trimming pared 3 bases from V and 10 bases from J, leaving 16 bases between. The CDR3 has 15 amino acids. As DNA, the CDR3 is TGTGCCAGTAGTATGGTGGCTTTGCGGGAGTCACCCCTCCACTTT. This sequence encodes CASSMVALRESPLHF.

This clone turned up a few times. J is TRBJ2-1 and V is TRBV4-1; 13 bases are shared with TRBD2. This CDR3 has 17 amino acids. The germline gives CDR1 MGHRA, CDR2 YSYEKL. Trimming took 0 bases from V and 7 from J; bases not matched to a gene: 6. The CDR3 coding sequence is TGCGCCAGCAGCCAAGATCTGCGACTAGCGGGGGGTAATGAGCAGTTCTTC. Translated: CASSQDLRLAGGNEQFF.